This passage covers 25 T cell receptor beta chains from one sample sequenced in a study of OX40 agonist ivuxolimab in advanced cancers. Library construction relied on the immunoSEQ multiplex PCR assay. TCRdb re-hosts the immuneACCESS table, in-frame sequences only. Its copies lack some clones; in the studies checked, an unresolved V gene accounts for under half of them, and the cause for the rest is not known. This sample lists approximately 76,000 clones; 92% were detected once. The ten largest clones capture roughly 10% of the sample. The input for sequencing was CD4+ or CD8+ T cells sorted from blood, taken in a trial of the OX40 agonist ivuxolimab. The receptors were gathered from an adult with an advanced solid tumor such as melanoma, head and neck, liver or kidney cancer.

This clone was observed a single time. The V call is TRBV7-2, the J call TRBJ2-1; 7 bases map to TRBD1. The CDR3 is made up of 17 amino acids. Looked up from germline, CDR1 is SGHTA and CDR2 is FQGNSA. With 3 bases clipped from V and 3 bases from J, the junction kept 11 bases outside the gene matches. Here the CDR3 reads CASSFAGQAIIYNEQFF. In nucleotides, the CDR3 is TGTGCCAGCAGCTTTGCCGGACAGGCGATAATCTACAATGAGCAGTTCTTC.

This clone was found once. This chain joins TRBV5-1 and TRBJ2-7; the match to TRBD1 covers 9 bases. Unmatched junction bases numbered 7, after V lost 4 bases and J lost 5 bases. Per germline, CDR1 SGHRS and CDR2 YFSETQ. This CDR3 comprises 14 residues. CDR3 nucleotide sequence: TGCGCCAGCAGCCCCGGACAGGGGTATGACGAGCAGTACTTC. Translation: CASSPGQGYDEQYF.

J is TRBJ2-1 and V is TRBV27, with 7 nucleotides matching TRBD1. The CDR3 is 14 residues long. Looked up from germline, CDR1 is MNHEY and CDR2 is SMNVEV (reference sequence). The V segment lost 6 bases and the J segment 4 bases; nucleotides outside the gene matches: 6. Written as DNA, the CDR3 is TGTGCCAGCAGGGCCGGGACAGTTTACAATGAGCAGTTCTTC. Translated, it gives CASRAGTVYNEQFF.

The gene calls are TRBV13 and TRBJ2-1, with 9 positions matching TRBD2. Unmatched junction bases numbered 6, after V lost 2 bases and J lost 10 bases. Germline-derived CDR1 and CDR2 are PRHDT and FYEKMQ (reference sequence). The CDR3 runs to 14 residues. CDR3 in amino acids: CASSLRGSGGEQFF. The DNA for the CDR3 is TGTGCCAGCAGCTTACGAGGCAGCGGGGGGGAGCAGTTCTTC.

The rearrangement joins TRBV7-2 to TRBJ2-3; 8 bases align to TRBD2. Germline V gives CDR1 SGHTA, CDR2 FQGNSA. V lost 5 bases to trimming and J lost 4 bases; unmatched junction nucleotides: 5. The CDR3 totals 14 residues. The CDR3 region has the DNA TGTGCCAGCAGCCCGGGGGGGCCGCCAGATACGCAGTATTTT. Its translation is CASSPGGPPDTQYF.

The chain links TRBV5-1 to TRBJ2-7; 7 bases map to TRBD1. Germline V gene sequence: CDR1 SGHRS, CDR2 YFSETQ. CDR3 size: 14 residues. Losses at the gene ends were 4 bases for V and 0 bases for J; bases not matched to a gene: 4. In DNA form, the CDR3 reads TGCGCCAGCAGCCAATCAGGGGGCTCCTACGAGCAGTACTTC. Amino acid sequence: CASSQSGGSYEQYF.

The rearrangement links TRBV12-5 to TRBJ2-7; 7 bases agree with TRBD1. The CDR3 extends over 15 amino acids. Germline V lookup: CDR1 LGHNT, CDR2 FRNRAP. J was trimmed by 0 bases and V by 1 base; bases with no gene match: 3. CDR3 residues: CASGLDGQDSYEQYF. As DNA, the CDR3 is TGTGCTAGTGGTTTGGACGGACAGGACTCCTACGAGCAGTACTTC.

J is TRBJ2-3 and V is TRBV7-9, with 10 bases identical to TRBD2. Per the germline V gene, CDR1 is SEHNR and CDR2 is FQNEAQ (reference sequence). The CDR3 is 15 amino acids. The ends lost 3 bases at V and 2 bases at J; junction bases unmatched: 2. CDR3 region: CASSFSGGATDTQYF. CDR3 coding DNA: TGTGCCAGCAGCTTCAGCGGGGGGGCCACAGATACGCAGTATTTT. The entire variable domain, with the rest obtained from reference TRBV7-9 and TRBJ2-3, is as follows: DTGVSQNPRHKITKRGQNVTFRCDPISEHNRLYWYRQTLGQGPEFLTYFQNEAQLEKSRLLSDRFSAERPKGSFSTLEIQRTEQGDSAMYLCASSFSGGATDTQYFGPGTRLTVL.

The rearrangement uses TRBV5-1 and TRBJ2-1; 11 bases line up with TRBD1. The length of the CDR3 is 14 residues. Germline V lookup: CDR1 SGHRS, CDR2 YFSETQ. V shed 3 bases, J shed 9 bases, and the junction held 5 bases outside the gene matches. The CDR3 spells CASSWTGGPGEQFF. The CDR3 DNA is TGCGCCAGCAGCTGGACAGGGGGCCCGGGTGAGCAGTTCTTC.

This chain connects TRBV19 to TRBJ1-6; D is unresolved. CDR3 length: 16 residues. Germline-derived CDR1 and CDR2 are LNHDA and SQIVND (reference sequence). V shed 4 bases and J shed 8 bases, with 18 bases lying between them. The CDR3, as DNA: TGTGCCAGTAGTAGTCCGGTCGCAGAGCCCGATTCACCCCTCCACTTT. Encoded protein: CASSSPVAEPDSPLHF.

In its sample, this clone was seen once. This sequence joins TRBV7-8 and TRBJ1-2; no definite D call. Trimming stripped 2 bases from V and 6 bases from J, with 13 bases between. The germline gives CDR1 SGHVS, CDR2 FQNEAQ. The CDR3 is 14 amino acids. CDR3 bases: TGTGCCAGCAGCTTACCCTGGACGGGAGATGGCTACACCTTC. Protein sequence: CASSLPWTGDGYTF. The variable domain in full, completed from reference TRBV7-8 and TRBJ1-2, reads GAGVSQSPRYKVAKRGQDVALRCDPISGHVSLFWYQQALGQGPEFLTYFQNEAQLDKSGLPSDRFFAERPEGSVSTLKIQRTQQEDSAVYLCASSLPWTGDGYTFGSGTRLTVV.

The CDR3 sequence: CASRRHGEMGYGYTF. The CDR3 DNA is TGTGCCAGCAGACGCCACGGGGAAATGGGCTATGGCTACACCTTC. The chain combines TRBV14 with TRBJ1-2; D is undetermined. Germline V gene sequence: CDR1 SGHDN, CDR2 FVKESK. V dropped 6 bases and J dropped 4 bases, with 18 bases sitting between them. There are 15 residues in the CDR3. Looking up the rest from reference TRBV14 and TRBJ1-2 gives the full variable domain: EAGVTQFPSHSVIEKGQTVTLRCDPISGHDNLYWYRRVMGKEIKFLLHFVKESKQDESGMPNNRFLAERTGGTYSTLKVQPAELEDSGVYFCASRRHGEMGYGYTFGSGTRLTVV.

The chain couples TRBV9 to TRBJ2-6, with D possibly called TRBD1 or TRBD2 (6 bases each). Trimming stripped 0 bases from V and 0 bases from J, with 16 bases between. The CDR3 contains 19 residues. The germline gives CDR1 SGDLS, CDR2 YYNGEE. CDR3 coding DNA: TGTGCCAGCAGCGTAGCGGCCCGGAGGGGGAGCTCTGGGGCCAACGTCCTGACTTTC. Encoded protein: CASSVAARRGSSGANVLTF.

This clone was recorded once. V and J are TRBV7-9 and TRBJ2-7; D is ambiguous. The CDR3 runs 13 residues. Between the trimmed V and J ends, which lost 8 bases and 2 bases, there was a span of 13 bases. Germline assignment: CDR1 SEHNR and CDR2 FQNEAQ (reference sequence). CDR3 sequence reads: CASSSWEAYEQYF. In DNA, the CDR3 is TGTGCCAGCTCCTCCTGGGAAGCCTACGAGCAGTACTTC.

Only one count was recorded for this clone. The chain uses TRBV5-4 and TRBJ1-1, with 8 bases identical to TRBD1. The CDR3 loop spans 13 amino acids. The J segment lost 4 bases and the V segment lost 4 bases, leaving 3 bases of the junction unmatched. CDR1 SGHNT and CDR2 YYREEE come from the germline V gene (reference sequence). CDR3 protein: CASSLTGGTEAFF. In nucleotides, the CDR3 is TGTGCCAGCAGCCTCACAGGGGGCACTGAAGCTTTCTTT.

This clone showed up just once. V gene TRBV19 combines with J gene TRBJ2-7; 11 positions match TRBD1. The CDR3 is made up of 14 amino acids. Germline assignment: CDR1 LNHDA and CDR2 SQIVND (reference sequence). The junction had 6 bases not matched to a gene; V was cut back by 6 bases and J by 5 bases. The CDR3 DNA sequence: TGTGCCAGTAGCCTCGGGACAGGGGGTAACGAGCAGTACTTC. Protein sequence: CASSLGTGGNEQYF.

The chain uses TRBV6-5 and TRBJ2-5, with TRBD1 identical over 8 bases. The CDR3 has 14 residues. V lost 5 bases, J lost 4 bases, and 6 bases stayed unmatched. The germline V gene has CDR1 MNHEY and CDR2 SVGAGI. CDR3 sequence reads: CASSTTGGRETQYF. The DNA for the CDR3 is TGTGCCAGCAGTACCACAGGGGGGCGAGAGACCCAGTACTTC.

CDR3 amino acids: CSVALQSGEAFF. The DNA for the CDR3 is TGCAGCGTTGCACTCCAGAGCGGTGAAGCTTTCTTT. The chain uses TRBV29-1 and TRBJ1-1; D gene uncertain. Trimming took off 4 bases at V and 7 bases at J, with 13 bases between the two ends. The CDR3 sequence is 12 residues long. Germline assignment: CDR1 SQVTM and CDR2 ANQGSEA. The full variable domain, in which reference TRBV29-1 and TRBJ1-1 provide the parts outside the CDR3, is SAVISQKPSRDICQRGTSLTIQCQVDSQVTMMFWYRQQPGQSLTLIATANQGSEATYESGFVIDKFPISRPNLTFSTLTVSNMSPEDSSIYLCSVALQSGEAFFGQGTRLTVV.

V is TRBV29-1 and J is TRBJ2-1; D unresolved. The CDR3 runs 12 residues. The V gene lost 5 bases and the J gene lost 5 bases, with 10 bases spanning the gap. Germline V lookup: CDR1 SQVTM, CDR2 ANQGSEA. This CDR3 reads CSVSPENNEQFF. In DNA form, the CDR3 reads TGCAGCGTTTCTCCCGAAAACAATGAGCAGTTCTTC.

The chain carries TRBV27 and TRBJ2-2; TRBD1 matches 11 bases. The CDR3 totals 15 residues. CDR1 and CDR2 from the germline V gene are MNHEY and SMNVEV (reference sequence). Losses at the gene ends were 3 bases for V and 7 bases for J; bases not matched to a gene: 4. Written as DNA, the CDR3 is TGTGCCAGCAGTTTGGGGACAGGGGGGAGCGGGGAGCTGTTTTTT. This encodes CASSLGTGGSGELFF.

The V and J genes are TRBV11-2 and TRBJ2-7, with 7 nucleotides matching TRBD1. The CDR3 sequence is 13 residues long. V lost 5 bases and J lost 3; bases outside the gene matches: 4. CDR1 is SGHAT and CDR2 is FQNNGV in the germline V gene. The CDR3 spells CASSQTGFYEQYF. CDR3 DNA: TGTGCCAGCAGCCAGACAGGGTTCTACGAGCAGTACTTC.

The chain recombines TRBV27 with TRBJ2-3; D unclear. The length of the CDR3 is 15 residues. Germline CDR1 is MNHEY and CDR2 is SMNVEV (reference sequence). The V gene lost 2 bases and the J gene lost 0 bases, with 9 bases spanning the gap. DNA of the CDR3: TGTGCCAGCAGTTTAGGGTTTGGTAGCACAGATACGCAGTATTTT. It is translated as CASSLGFGSTDTQYF.

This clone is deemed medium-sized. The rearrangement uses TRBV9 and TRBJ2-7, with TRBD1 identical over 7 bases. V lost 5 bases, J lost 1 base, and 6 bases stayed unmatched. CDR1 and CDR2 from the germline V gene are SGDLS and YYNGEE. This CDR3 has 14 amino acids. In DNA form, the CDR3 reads TGTGCCAGCAGTGGAACGACAGGGTCCTACGAGCAGTACTTC. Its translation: CASSGTTGSYEQYF.

For the CDR3, the DNA is TGTGCCAGCTCACCACGAGGGCTAGCGGGGGATGAAACCTACAATGAGCAGTTCTTC. Translating it yields CASSPRGLAGDETYNEQFF. V and J are TRBV18 and TRBJ2-1; TRBD2 matches at 10 bases. V shed 1 base, J shed 2 bases, and the junction held 11 bases outside the gene matches. Germline values: CDR1 KGHSH, CDR2 LQKENI. The length of the CDR3 is 19 residues.

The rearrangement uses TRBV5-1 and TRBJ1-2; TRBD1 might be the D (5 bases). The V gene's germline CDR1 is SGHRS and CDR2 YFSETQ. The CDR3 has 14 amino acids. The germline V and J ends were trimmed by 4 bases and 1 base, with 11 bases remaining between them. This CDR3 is CASSLPGDNYGYTF. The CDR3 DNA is TGCGCCAGCAGCCTCCCGGGGGATAACTATGGCTACACCTTC. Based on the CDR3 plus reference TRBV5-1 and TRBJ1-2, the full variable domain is KAGVTQTPRYLIKTRGQQVTLSCSPISGHRSVSWYQQTPGQGLQFLFEYFSETQRNKGNFPGRFSGRQFSNSRSEMNVSTLELGDSALYLCASSLPGDNYGYTFGSGTRLTVV.